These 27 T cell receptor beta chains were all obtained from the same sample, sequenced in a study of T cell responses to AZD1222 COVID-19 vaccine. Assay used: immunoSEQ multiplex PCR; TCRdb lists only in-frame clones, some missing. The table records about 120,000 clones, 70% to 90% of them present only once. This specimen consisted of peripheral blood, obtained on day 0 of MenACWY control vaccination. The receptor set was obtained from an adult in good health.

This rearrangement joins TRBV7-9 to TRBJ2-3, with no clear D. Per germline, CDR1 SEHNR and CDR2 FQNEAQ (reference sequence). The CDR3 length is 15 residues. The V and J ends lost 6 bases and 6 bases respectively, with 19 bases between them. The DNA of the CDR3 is TGTGCCAGCAGTACGGGCTCGCGGCGTGCGGATACGCAGTATTTT. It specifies CASSTGSRRADTQYF.

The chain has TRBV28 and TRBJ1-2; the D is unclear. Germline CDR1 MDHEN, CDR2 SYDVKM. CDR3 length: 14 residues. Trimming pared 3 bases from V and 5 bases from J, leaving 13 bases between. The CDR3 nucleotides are TGTGCCAGCAGTTTCCTAGGACGGAAGTATGGCTACACCTTC. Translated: CASSFLGRKYGYTF.

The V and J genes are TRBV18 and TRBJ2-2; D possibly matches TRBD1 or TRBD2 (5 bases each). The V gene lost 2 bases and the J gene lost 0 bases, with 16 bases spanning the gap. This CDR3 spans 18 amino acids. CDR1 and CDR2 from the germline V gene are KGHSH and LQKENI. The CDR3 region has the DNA TGTGCCAGCTCACCAAGTGGGGCGGGCCCCGCGAACACCGGGGAGCTGTTTTTT. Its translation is CASSPSGAGPANTGELFF.

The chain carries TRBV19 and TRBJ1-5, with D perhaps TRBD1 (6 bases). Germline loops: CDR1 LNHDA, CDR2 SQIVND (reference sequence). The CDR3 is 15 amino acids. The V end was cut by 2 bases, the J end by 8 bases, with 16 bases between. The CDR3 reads CASSINLGGSEPQHF. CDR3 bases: TGTGCCAGTAGTATAAATCTCGGGGGCTCCGAGCCCCAGCATTTT.

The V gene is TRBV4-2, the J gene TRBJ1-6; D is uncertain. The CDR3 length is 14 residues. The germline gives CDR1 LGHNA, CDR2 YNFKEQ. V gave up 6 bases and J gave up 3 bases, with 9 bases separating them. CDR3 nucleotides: TGTGCCAGCAGGGCGGGCGGCTATAATTCACCCCTCCACTTT. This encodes CASRAGGYNSPLHF.

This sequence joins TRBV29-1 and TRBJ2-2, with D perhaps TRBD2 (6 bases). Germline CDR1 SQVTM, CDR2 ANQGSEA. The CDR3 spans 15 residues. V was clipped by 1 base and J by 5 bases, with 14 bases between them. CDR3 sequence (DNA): TGCAGCGTTGAAGGGGAGGTTCAGAGTACCGGGGAGCTGTTTTTT. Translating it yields CSVEGEVQSTGELFF.

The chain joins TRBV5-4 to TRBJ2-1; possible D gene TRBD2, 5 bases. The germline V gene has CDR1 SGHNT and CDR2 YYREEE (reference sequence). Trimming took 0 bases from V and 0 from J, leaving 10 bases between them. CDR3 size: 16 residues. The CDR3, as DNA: TGTGCCAGCAGCTTGGAGACGGGAACCTCCTACAATGAGCAGTTCTTC. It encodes CASSLETGTSYNEQFF.

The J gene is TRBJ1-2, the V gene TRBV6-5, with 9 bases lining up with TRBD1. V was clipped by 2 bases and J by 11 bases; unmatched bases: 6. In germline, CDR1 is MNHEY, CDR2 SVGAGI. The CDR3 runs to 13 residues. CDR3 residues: CASSYPGTGRYTF. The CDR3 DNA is TGTGCCAGCAGTTACCCCGGGACAGGGAGGTACACCTTC.

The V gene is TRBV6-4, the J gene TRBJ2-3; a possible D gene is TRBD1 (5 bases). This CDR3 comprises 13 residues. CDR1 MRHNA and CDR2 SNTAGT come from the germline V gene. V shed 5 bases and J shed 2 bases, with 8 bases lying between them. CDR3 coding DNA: TGTGCCAGCAGTCAGACAGCCACAGATACGCAGTATTTT. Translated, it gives CASSQTATDTQYF.

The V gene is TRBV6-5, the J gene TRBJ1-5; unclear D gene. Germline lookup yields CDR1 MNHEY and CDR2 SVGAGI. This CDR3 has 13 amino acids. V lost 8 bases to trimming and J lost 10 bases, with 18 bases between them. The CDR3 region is CASQIDISGPQHF. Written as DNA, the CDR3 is TGTGCCAGCCAAATAGACATCTCGGGCCCCCAGCATTTT.

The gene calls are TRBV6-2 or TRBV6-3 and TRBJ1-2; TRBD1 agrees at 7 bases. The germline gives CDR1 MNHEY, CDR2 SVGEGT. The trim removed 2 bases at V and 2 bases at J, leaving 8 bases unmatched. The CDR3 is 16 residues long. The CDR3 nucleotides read TGTGCCAGCAGTTACGAGGGAGTGGACAGGAACTATGGCTACACCTTC. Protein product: CASSYEGVDRNYGYTF.

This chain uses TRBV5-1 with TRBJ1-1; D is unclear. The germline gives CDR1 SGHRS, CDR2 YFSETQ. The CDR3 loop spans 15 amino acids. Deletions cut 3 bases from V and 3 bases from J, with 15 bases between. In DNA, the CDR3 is TGCGCCAGCAGCTCGGTAAATGGGTGGGACACTGAAGCTTTCTTT. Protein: CASSSVNGWDTEAFF.

The CDR3: CASSQERNTEAFF. The CDR3, as DNA: TGCGCCAGCAGCCAGGAGCGGAACACTGAAGCTTTCTTT. V and J are TRBV10-2 and TRBJ1-1; D gene unclear. The CDR3 is 13 residues long. The V end was cut by 6 bases, the J end by 1 base, with 9 bases between. The germline CDR1 and CDR2 sequences are WSHSY and SAAADI.

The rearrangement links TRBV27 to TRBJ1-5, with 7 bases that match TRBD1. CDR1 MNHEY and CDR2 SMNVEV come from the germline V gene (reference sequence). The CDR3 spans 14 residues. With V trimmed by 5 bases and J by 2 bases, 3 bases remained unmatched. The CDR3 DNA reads TGTGCCAGCAGTCCAGACAGGGGCAATCAGCCCCAGCATTTT. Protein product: CASSPDRGNQPQHF.

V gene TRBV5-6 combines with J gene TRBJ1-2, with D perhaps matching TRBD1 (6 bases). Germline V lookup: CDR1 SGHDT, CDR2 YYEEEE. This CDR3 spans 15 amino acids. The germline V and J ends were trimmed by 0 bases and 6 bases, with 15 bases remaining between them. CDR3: CASSLVPGAADGYTF. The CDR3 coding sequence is TGTGCCAGCAGCTTGGTTCCGGGGGCTGCTGATGGCTACACCTTC.

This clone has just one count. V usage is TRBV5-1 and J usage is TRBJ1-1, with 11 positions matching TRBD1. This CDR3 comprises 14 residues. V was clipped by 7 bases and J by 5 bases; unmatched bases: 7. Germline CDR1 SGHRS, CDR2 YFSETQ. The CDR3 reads CASGTGTGGTEAFF. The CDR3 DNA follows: TGCGCCAGCGGAACCGGGACAGGGGGGACTGAAGCTTTCTTT.

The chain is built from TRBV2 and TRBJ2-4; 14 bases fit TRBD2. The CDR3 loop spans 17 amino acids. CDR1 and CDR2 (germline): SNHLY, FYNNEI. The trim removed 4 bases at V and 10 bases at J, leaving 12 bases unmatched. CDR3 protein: CASSAGLAGAPRDIQYF. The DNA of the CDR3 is TGTGCCAGCAGTGCGGGACTAGCGGGAGCCCCCAGAGATATTCAGTACTTC.

This CDR3 is CASSPPFNERGYNEQFF. Written as DNA, the CDR3 is TGTGCCAGTAGCCCCCCTTTCAACGAGCGGGGTTACAATGAGCAGTTCTTC. This chain links TRBV19 with TRBJ2-1, with 7 nucleotides matching TRBD2. The J segment lost 4 bases and the V segment lost 6 bases, leaving 15 bases of the junction unmatched. Germline V gives CDR1 LNHDA, CDR2 SQIVND (reference sequence). This CDR3 is 17 amino acids long.

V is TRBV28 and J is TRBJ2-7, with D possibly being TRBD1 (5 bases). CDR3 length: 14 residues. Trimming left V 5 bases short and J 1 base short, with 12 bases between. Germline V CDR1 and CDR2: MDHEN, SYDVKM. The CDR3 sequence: CASSPQGTSYEQYF. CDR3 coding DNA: TGTGCCAGCAGTCCCCAGGGCACTTCCTACGAGCAGTACTTC.

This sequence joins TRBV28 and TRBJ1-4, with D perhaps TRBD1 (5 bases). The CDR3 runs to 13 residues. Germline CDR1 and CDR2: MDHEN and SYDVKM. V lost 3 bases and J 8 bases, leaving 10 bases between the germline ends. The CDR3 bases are TGTGCCAGCAGTTTGGGACCTAGGGAAAAACTGTTTTTT. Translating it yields CASSLGPREKLFF.

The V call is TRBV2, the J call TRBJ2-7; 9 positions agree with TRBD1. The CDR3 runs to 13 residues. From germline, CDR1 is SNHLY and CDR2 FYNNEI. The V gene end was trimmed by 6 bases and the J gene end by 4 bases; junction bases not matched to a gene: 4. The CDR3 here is CASSGTGRYEQYF. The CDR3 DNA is TGTGCCAGCAGCGGGACAGGGCGGTACGAGCAGTACTTC.

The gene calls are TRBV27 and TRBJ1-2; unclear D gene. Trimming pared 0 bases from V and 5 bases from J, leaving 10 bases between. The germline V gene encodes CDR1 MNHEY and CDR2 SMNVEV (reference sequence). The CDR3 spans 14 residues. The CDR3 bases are TGTGCCAGCAGTTTATCAGCCGGAGAATATGGCTACACCTTC. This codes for CASSLSAGEYGYTF.

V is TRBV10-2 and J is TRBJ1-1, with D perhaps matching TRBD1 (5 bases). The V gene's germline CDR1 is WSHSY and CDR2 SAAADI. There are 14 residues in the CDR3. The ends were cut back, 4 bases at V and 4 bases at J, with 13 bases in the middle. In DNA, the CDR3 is TGCGCCAGCAGTGGGCAGGGCGACGGCACTGAAGCTTTCTTT. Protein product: CASSGQGDGTEAFF.

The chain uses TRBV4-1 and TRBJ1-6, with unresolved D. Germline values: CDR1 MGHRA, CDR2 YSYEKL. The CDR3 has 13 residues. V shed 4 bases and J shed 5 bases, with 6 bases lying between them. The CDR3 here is CASSLRDNSPLHF. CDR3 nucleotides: TGCGCCAGCAGCCTGAGGGATAATTCACCCCTCCACTTT.

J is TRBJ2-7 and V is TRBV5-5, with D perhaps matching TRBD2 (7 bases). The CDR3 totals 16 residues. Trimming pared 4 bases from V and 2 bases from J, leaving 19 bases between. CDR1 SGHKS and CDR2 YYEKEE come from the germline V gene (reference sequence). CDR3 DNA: TGTGCCAGCAGCGGCGCGCGGGGGCGAATCGCCTACGAGCAGTACTTC. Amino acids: CASSGARGRIAYEQYF.

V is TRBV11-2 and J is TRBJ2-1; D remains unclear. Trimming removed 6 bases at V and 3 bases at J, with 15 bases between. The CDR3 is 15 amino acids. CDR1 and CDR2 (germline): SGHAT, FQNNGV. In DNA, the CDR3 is TGTGCCAGCAGGGTGGCCCGCCCAAACTACAATGAGCAGTTCTTC. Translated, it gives CASRVARPNYNEQFF.

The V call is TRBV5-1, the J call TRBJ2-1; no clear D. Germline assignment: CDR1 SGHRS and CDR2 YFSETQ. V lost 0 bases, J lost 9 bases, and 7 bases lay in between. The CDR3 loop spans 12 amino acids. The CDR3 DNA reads TGCGCCAGCAGCTTGGATCATGTTGAGCAGTTCTTC. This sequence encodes CASSLDHVEQFF.